Only a few counts were recorded for the clone carrying this TCR beta chain. Germline CDR1 is GTSNPN and CDR2 is SVGIG (reference sequence). V lost 3 bases and J lost 7; bases outside the gene matches: 14. The CDR3 consists of 15 residues. These data belong to a study of blood T cell repertoires in COVID-19. Study-wide context: Sources were T cells, B-cell-depleted T cells, or PBMCs; the material itself was cDNA or gDNA.

The assay was immunoSEQ multiplex PCR, and TCRdb's table has in-frame clones only and misses some. The sample yields about 63,000 clones, about three quarters seen once. The receptor's source is an elderly woman with acute or convalescent COVID-19. The sample consisted of peripheral blood. V gene TRBV30 combines with J gene TRBJ2-7, with TRBD1 identical over 8 bases. Here the CDR3 reads CAWRRADRESGEQYF. The CDR3 nucleotides are TGTGCCTGGAGGAGGGCGGACAGGGAATCCGGAGAGCAGTACTTC. The full variable domain, rest sourced from reference TRBV30 and TRBJ2-7, is SQTIHQWPATLVQPVGSPLSLECTVEGTSNPNLYWYRQAAGRGLQLLFYSVGIGQISSEVPQNLSASRPQDRQFILSSKKLLLSDSGFYLCAWRRADRESGEQYFGPGTRLTVT.